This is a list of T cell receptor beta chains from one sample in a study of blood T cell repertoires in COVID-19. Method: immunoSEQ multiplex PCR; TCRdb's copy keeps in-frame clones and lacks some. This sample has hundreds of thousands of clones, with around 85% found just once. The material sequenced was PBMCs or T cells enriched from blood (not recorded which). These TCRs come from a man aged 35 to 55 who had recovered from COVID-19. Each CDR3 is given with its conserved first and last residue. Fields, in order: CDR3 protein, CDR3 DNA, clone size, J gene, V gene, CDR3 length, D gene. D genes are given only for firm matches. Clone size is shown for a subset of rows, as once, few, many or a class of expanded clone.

CASSLGPGPYEQYF TGTGCCAGCAGCTTAGGACCAGGGCCCTACGAGCAGTACTTC NA TRBJ2-7 TRBV11-2 14 NA
CASSQAPSGRGHTQYF TGTGCCAGCAGCCAAGCCCCTAGCGGGAGAGGACATACGCAGTATTTT NA TRBJ2-3 TRBV3-1/TRBV3-2 16 TRBD2
CSVELEGRFAEQYF TGCAGCGTTGAGTTGGAGGGAAGATTCGCCGAGCAGTACTTC NA TRBJ2-7 TRBV29-1 14 NA
CASIIGHRTVSYEQYF TGTGCCAGTATAATAGGCCACAGGACCGTCTCCTACGAGCAGTACTTC once TRBJ2-7 TRBV19 16 NA
CASSQVVLGLLEQYF TGTGCCAGCAGCCAAGTTGTTCTAGGACTGTTGGAGCAGTACTTC NA TRBJ2-7 TRBV4-2 15 NA
CASSPRDNNQPQHF TGTGCCAGCAGTCCCCGGGACAACAATCAGCCCCAGCATTTT NA TRBJ1-5 TRBV2 14 NA
CASSTPSGTYEQYF TGTGCCAGCAGCACTCCTAGCGGGACCTACGAGCAGTACTTC NA TRBJ2-7 TRBV11-2 14 TRBD2
CASSLSGTSGSTDTQYF TGTGCCAGCTCACTAAGTGGGACTAGCGGGAGCACAGATACGCAGTATTTT NA TRBJ2-3 TRBV18 17 TRBD2
CASSSTPPSGSSYEQYF TGTGCCAGCAGCTCCACCCCCCCAAGTGGGAGCTCCTACGAGCAGTACTTC few TRBJ2-7 TRBV7-9 17 NA
CASSQDLGLTNYGYTF TGTGCCAGCAGTCAGGATTTGGGACTTACTAACTATGGCTACACCTTC NA TRBJ1-2 TRBV6-2/TRBV6-3 16 NA
CASSPWGQGGNEQFF TGTGCCAGCAGCCCCTGGGGACAGGGCGGGAATGAGCAGTTCTTC NA TRBJ2-1 TRBV7-2 15 TRBD1
CASSLRQGGETQYF TGTGCCAGCAGCCTCCGACAGGGTGGAGAGACCCAGTACTTC NA TRBJ2-5 TRBV14 14 TRBD1
CASREGTYNEQFF TGTGCCAGCCGGGAGGGGACCTACAATGAGCAGTTCTTC once TRBJ2-1 TRBV11-3 13 TRBD2
CASSANPREAEAFF TGTGCCAGCAGTGCCAACCCGAGGGAGGCGGAAGCTTTCTTT NA TRBJ1-1 TRBV7-6 14 NA
CASSSNRGHEQYF TGTGCCAGCAGTTCCAACAGGGGCCACGAGCAGTACTTC NA TRBJ2-7 TRBV28 13 TRBD1
CASSLQGFGPYEQYF TGTGCCAGCAGTCTTCAGGGGTTTGGGCCCTACGAGCAGTACTTC NA TRBJ2-7 TRBV27 15 NA
CASSLNKNTEAFF TGTGCCAGCTCACTTAATAAAAACACTGAAGCTTTCTTT NA TRBJ1-1 TRBV18 13 NA
CASSYPGQGTYGYTF TGTGCCAGCAGTTACCCAGGACAGGGGACGTATGGCTACACCTTC NA TRBJ1-2 TRBV6-5 15 TRBD1
CASSLAPGPYEQYF TGTGCCAGCAGCTTAGCACCAGGCCCCTACGAGCAGTACTTC NA TRBJ2-7 TRBV7-2 14 NA
CAWWNWGRQFF TGTGCCTGGTGGAACTGGGGGCGGCAGTTCTTC NA TRBJ2-1 TRBV30 11 NA
CASRVQTGYGYTF TGTGCCAGCAGAGTCCAGACAGGGTACGGCTACACCTTC NA TRBJ1-2 TRBV2 13 TRBD1
CASSVSTSGYNEQFF TGTGCCAGCAGTGTATCAACTAGCGGGTACAATGAGCAGTTCTTC NA TRBJ2-1 TRBV2 15 TRBD2
CASSLAGGDEQYF TGTGCCAGCAGTCTAGCGGGAGGCGACGAGCAGTACTTC once TRBJ2-7 TRBV12-3/TRBV12-4 13 TRBD2
CASSEVRGATNEKLFF TGTGCCAGCAGTGAAGTCAGGGGGGCAACTAATGAAAAACTGTTTTTT NA TRBJ1-4 TRBV25-1 16 TRBD1
CASSFVGDEQFF TGTGCCAGCAGTTTCGTGGGCGATGAGCAGTTCTTC NA TRBJ2-1 TRBV12-3/TRBV12-4 12 NA
CASSQATGTSVYEQYF TGCGCCAGCAGCCAAGCCACCGGGACTAGCGTCTACGAGCAGTACTTC NA TRBJ2-7 TRBV4-1 16 TRBD2
CASSSSPNRGPSPYYEQYF TGCGCCAGCAGCTCCTCCCCCAACAGGGGCCCAAGTCCCTACTACGAGCAGTACTTC once TRBJ2-7 TRBV5-1 19 TRBD1
CASSKGGTEAFF TGTGCCAGTAGCAAAGGGGGCACTGAAGCTTTCTTT NA TRBJ1-1 TRBV19 12 NA
CASTGTVTIYF TGTGCCAGTACCGGGACAGTGACCATATATTTT NA TRBJ1-3 TRBV19 11 TRBD1
CASSIPEGTANEKLFF TGTGCCAGTAGTATCCCCGAGGGGACAGCTAATGAAAAACTGTTTTTT NA TRBJ1-4 TRBV19 16 TRBD1
CASKDSLGPQHF TGTGCCAGCAAAGACAGCCTGGGGCCCCAGCATTTT few TRBJ1-5 TRBV2 12 NA
CAWTARDSYNYGYTF TGTGCCTGGACCGCCCGGGACTCCTACAACTATGGCTACACCTTC NA TRBJ1-2 TRBV30 15 NA
CASSRGGVAPYGYTF TGTGCCAGCAGCCGGGGGGGGGTAGCCCCATATGGCTACACCTTC NA TRBJ1-2 TRBV9 15 NA
CASSVAGPSYEQYF TGTGCCAGCAGCGTAGCGGGACCCTCCTACGAGCAGTACTTC NA TRBJ2-7 TRBV2 14 TRBD2
CASSYSPSGSETQYF TGTGCCAGCAGTTACTCTCCTAGCGGGAGTGAGACCCAGTACTTC NA TRBJ2-5 TRBV6-5 15 TRBD2
CASSVLQELNTEAFF TGTGCCAGCAGCGTGCTACAGGAGTTGAACACTGAAGCTTTCTTT NA TRBJ1-1 TRBV9 15 NA
CASSLEGAGANVLTF TGTGCCAGCAGCTTAGAAGGGGCTGGGGCCAACGTCCTGACTTTC NA TRBJ2-6 TRBV7-8 15 NA
CAISPIQGGSTDTQYF TGTGCCATCAGTCCGATACAGGGTGGGAGCACAGATACGCAGTATTTT NA TRBJ2-3 TRBV10-3 16 NA
CATSGPTQGYSNQPQHF TGTGCCACCAGCGGACCCACACAGGGGTATAGCAATCAGCCCCAGCATTTT NA TRBJ1-5 TRBV15 17 TRBD1
CAISEPGTAATF TGTGCCATCAGTGAGCCGGGGACTGCGGCCACCTTC NA TRBJ1-2 TRBV10-3 12 NA
CASSREPAGAGNTIYF TGTGCCAGCAGCCGAGAACCCGCAGGGGCAGGAAACACCATATATTTT NA TRBJ1-3 TRBV9 16 NA
CASSQEGGLARETQYF TGTGCCAGCAGCCAAGAAGGTGGACTAGCGAGGGAGACCCAGTACTTC NA TRBJ2-5 TRBV4-2 16 TRBD2
CASSLDGTSDEQYF TGTGCCAGCAGCTTAGATGGGACTTCAGACGAGCAGTACTTC once TRBJ2-7 TRBV7-9 14 NA
CASSITLRGGRNTEAFF TGTGCCAGTAGTATAACCCTCCGGGGGGGCCGGAACACTGAAGCTTTCTTT NA TRBJ1-1 TRBV19 17 NA
CASSTGTGVYEQYF TGTGCCAGCAGTACCGGGACAGGGGTATACGAGCAGTACTTC NA TRBJ2-7 TRBV6-5 14 TRBD1
CATSRTGNEQFF TGTGCCACCAGCAGAACGGGGAATGAGCAGTTCTTC NA TRBJ2-1 TRBV15 12 NA
CAWSVDSHPNQPQHF TGTGCCTGGAGTGTGGACAGCCACCCCAATCAGCCCCAGCATTTT NA TRBJ1-5 TRBV30 15 NA
CASSLAGDYYGYTF TGCGCCAGCAGCTTGGCGGGGGACTACTATGGCTACACCTTC many TRBJ1-2 TRBV5-1 14 NA
CASSSLAGGLNEQFF TGTGCCAGCAGCTCTCTAGCGGGAGGTTTGAATGAGCAGTTCTTC NA TRBJ2-1 TRBV11-3 15 TRBD2
CASGLVTSGSPGEQFF TGTGCTAGTGGTTTGGTCACTAGCGGGAGTCCTGGTGAGCAGTTCTTC NA TRBJ2-1 TRBV12-5 16 TRBD2
CASSFRTVDNEQFF TGTGCCAGCAGCTTTCGAACTGTCGACAATGAGCAGTTCTTC NA TRBJ2-1 TRBV7-2 14 NA
CASSAGQGAYEQYF TGCGCCAGCAGCGCGGGACAGGGGGCTTACGAGCAGTACTTC NA TRBJ2-7 TRBV5-1 14 TRBD1
CASSPNEGSSYNEQFF TGTGCCAGCTCACCAAATGAAGGGAGCTCCTACAATGAGCAGTTCTTC NA TRBJ2-1 TRBV18 16 NA
CASSSGTASYGYTF TGTGCCAGCAGCTCGGGGACAGCTTCCTATGGCTACACCTTC NA TRBJ1-2 TRBV7-2 14 TRBD1